The TCR beta chain described here comes from a study of shared T cell receptors in the human thymus. The CDR3 consists of 15 residues. Trimming removed 6 bases from V and 3 bases from J; junction bases left unmatched: 9. Germline assignment: CDR1 LNHDA and CDR2 SQIVND (reference sequence). Clones were read by immunoSEQ multiplex PCR, and TCRdb kept only the in-frame ones, dropping some. The repertoire includes 640,000 or so clones, approximately 89% of them detected once, and 0.0094% sits in the top ten. This sample was shared with a second study, whose subject was human thymus T cells. From that study: Donors were healthy Finnish infants having corrective surgery for congenital heart defects. Thymic tissue was derived from resections collected during corrective heart surgery. Apparent bias marked the V and J gene usage of thymic and blood repertoires. Highly overlapping thymic repertoires in unrelated individuals were reported by related research.

The receptor's source is a boy less than two years old with a congenital heart defect. The rearrangement joins TRBV19 to TRBJ2-7; TRBD1 agrees at 9 bases. The sequenced sample consisted of thymocytes. For the CDR3, the DNA is TGTGCCAGTAGGAATGGACAGGGGAGGAGCTACGAGCAGTACTTC. This sequence encodes CASRNGQGRSYEQYF.